The TCR beta chain described here comes from a study of OX40 agonist ivuxolimab in advanced cancers. Germline V lookup: CDR1 MNHNS, CDR2 SASEGT. The CDR3 extends over 13 amino acids. V dropped 3 bases and J dropped 7 bases, with 10 bases sitting between them. Clones were sequenced by immunoSEQ multiplex PCR, and TCRdb holds only the in-frame ones, with some missing. This sample carries about 67,000 clones, 80% to 90% of them seen once, and the ten largest clones take over 2%. The chain carries TRBV6-1 and TRBJ1-5; maybe TRBD1 (5 bases). The clonotype comes from an adult with an advanced solid tumor such as melanoma, head and neck, liver or kidney cancer. The source material was CD4+ or CD8+ T cells sorted from blood, sampled in a trial of the OX40 agonist ivuxolimab. CDR3 nucleotides: TGTGCCAGCAGTGATAAGGGGCGGCAGCCCCAGCATTTT. This translates into CASSDKGRQPQHF.